This T cell receptor (beta chain) was identified in a study of blood T cell repertoires in COVID-19 (dated by TCRdb to between 2020 and 2021). Concerning the study at large: The collaborator samples originated in the United States, Italy and Spain and spanned the acute and convalescent phases of COVID-19. The material from the prospective study consisted of cDNA or gDNA derived from T cells, B-cell-depleted T cells, or PBMCs. Subjects who had been exposed to COVID-19, were actively infected with it, or had recovered from it provided the deeply sampled blood TCRbeta repertoires that made up the dataset. A freely available public database, intended as a resource for researchers studying the immune response to SARS-CoV-2, is where the repertoires were released. The samples were drawn from the first 160 participants of the ongoing ImmuneRACE study and from 1,200 or so subjects provided by 6 global collaborators. A de-identified subject ID, COVID-19 status, age in years and sex were almost always included in the sample metadata. Where available, HLA class I and class II types were taken from metadata supplied by the sample provider and were not determined by assay-based typing.

The immunoSEQ Assay, a bias-controlled multiplex PCR, was used to amplify TCRbeta CDR3 regions from genomic DNA. The study's own analysis went as follows. Within the assay, amplification of reference gene primers was used to estimate how many nucleated cells each sample contained. To quantify the absolute abundance of each unique TCRbeta CDR3 rearrangement, sequence reads were collapsed and filtered. For each sample, productive Simpson clonality was calculated by taking the square root of Simpson's diversity index across productive rearrangements. TCRdb re-hosts the immuneACCESS table, in-frame sequences only. Its copies lack some clones; in the studies checked, an unresolved V gene accounts for under half of them, and the cause for the rest is not known. The V and J calls and clone size were taken over from that table, and D and trimming were inferred from the DNA. The sample has 15,000 or so clones on record, 85% to 90% of them singletons. In total, the top ten clones hold roughly 2.5% of the sample.

Overall study outcomes, separate from this receptor: Clinical and demographic metadata were provided uncurated, with the amount varying by source and participant.

CDR1 and CDR2 are read off the germline V gene (reference sequence) as LNHDA and SQIVND. The CDR3 measures 13 amino acids from cysteine to phenylalanine. The only DNA kept is the CDR3, 39 bases in frame from the first base. The germline ends are 10 bases apart after V is trimmed by 6 bases and J by 7 bases. Collaborating institutions collected whole blood in K2EDTA tubes following their own protocols. For TCRbeta analysis, collaborators shipped samples in one of three forms: frozen whole blood, isolated PBMCs, or DNA extracted from either of those sample types. As for this clone: Its recognized antigen is unknown. Per-base qualities were not stored, and no clone one base away is much larger.

The chain joins TRBV19 to TRBJ1-6; no D gene can be assigned with confidence. The TCR sequence derives from a human donor in a cohort sampled during active COVID-19. Input material: peripheral blood. DNA sequence: TGTGCCAGTAGCAAAGACGGGAATTCACCCCTCCACTTT. It is translated as CASSKDGNSPLHF.